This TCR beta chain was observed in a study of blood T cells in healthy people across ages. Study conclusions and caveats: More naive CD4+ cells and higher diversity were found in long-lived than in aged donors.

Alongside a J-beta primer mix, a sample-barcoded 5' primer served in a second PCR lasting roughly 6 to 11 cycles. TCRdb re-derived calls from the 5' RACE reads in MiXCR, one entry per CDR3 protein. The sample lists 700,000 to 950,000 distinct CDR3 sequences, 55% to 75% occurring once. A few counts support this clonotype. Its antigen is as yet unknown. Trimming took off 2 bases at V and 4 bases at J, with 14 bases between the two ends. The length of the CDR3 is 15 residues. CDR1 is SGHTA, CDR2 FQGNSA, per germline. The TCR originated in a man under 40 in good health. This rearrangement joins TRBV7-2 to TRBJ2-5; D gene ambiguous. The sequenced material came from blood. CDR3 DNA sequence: TGTGCCAGCAGCTTATTCGGGCAGGCACTAGAGACCCAGTACTTC. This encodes CASSLFGQALETQYF.